The T cell receptor beta chain under discussion was sequenced for a study of blood T cell repertoires in COVID-19. Across the whole study: Whether acute or convalescent, the COVID-19 samples came from the United States, Italy and Spain. T cells, B-cell-depleted T cells, or PBMCs supplied cDNA or gDNA.

The trim removed 7 bases at V and 8 bases at J, leaving 5 bases unmatched. Germline V gene data show CDR1 as LNHDA and CDR2 as SQIVND (reference sequence). The CDR3 is made up of 13 amino acids. In the source study's methods: Reference gene primer amplification gave nucleated cell count estimates. Libraries were prepared by immunoSEQ multiplex PCR; TCRdb keeps only in-frame clonotypes and omits some of them. That table furnishes V, J and clone size, whereas the DNA furnished D and trimming. This sample has 200,000 to 250,000 clones, with approximately 80% found just once. The chain uses TRBV19 and TRBJ1-4, with 9 bases that match TRBD1. The sample consisted of peripheral blood. This TCR was sampled from a woman aged 60-75 years who had recovered from COVID-19. The CDR3 bases are TGTGCCAGTAACGGACAGGGGTGGGAAAAACTGTTTTTT. Translated: CASNGQGWEKLFF. Together with reference TRBV19 and TRBJ1-4, the CDR3 gives the full variable domain: DGGITQSPKYLFRKEGQNVTLSCEQNLNHDAMYWYRQDPGQGLRLIYYSQIVNDFQKGDIAEGYSVSREKKESFPLTVTSAQKNPTAFYLCASNGQGWEKLFFGSGTQLSVL.